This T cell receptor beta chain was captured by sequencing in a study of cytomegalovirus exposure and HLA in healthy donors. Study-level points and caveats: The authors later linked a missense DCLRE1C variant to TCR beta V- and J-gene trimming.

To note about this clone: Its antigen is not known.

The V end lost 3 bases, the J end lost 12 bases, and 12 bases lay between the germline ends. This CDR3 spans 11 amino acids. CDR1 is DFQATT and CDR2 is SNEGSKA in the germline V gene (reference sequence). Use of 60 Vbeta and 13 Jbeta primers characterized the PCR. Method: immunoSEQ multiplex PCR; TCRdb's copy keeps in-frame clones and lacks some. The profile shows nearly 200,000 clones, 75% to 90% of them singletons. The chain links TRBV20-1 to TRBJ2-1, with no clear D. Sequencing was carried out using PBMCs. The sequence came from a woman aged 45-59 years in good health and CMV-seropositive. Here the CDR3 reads CSASLGPRQFF. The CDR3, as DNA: TGCAGTGCTAGTCTAGGTCCCCGGCAGTTCTTC.